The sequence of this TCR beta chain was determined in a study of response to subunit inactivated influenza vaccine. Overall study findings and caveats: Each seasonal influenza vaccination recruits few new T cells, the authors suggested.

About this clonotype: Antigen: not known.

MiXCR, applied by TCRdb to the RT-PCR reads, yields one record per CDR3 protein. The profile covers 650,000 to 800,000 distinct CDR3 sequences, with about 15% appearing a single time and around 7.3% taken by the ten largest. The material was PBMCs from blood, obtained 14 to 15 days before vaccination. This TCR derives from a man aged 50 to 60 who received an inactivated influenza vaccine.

The CDR3 sequence: CASSPWGTSGSNEQFF. The CDR3 nucleotides read TGTGCCAGCAGCCCCTGGGGGACTAGCGGGAGTAATGAGCAGTTCTTC. The V call is TRBV7-2, the J call TRBJ2-1; TRBD2 matches 14 bases. J was trimmed by 7 bases and V by 5 bases; bases with no gene match: 7. The length of the CDR3 is 16 residues. The germline gives CDR1 SGHTA, CDR2 FQGNSA.